The present T cell receptor (beta chain) was sequenced within a study of technical replicates of blood from a handful of donors. TCRdb's table, derived via immunoSEQ multiplex PCR, lists solely in-frame clones and lacks some. The sample lists 14,000 or so clones, around four fifths seen once, with around 10% in the top ten. CDR1 is SGDLS, CDR2 YYNGEE, per germline. The CDR3 is 16 amino acids. The ends lost 3 bases at V and 4 bases at J; junction bases unmatched: 7. The chain has TRBV9 and TRBJ2-2; 9 positions agree with TRBD1. Sequenced sample: PBMCs. This receptor was obtained from a human donor in good health. The CDR3 nucleotides read TGTGCCAGCAGCGCAACCGCGACAGGGGGCACCGGGGAGCTGTTTTTT. Translation gives CASSATATGGTGELFF.